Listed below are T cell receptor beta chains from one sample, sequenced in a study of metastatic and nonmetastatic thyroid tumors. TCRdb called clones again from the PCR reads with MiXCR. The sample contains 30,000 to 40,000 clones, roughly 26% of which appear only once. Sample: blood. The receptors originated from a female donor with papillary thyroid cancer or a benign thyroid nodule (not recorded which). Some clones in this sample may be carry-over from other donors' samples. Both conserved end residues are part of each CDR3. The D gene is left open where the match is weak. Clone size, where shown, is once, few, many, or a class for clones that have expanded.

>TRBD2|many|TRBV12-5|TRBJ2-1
CASGLWVGGIYNEQFF
TGTGCTAGTGGTTTGTGGGTGGGGGGGATATACAATGAGCAGTTCTTC
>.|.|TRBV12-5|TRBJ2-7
CASGLEGRWYEQYF
TGTGCTAGTGGTTTGGAGGGCAGGTGGTACGAGCAGTACTTC
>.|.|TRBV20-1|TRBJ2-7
CSAREVSGGINEQYF
TGCAGTGCTAGAGAGGTTTCCGGGGGAATCAACGAGCAGTACTTC
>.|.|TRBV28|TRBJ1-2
CASSFRGNGYTF
TGTGCCAGCAGTTTTCGGGGGAATGGCTACACCTTC
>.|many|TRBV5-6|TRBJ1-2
CASSPGGGQGYTF
TGTGCCAGCAGCCCTGGCGGGGGGCAAGGCTACACCTTC
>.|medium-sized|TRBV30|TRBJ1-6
CAWSVEGAPLHF
TGTGCCTGGAGTGTGGAGGGGGCACCCCTCCACTTT
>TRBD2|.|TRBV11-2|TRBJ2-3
CASSYGAGGTDTQYF
TGTGCCAGCAGCTATGGGGCGGGAGGTACAGATACGCAGTATTTT
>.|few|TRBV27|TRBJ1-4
CASSLSGGQVHEKLFF
TGTGCCAGCAGTTTGAGCGGTGGGCAGGTGCATGAAAAACTGTTTTTT
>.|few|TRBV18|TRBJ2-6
CASSPATALSGANVLTF
TGTGCCAGCTCACCCGCGACAGCGCTTTCTGGGGCCAACGTCCTGACTTTC
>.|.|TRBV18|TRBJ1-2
CASSPPTEYGYTF
TGTGCCAGCTCACCACCGACGGAGTATGGCTACACCTTC
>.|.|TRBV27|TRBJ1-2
CASTNGRVGGYTF
TGTGCCAGCACCAATGGGAGGGTGGGTGGCTACACCTTC
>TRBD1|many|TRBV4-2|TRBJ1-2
CASRGQGVDYGYTF
TGTGCCAGCAGAGGACAGGGAGTAGACTATGGCTACACCTTC
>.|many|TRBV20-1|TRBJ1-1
CSAWGNTEAFF
TGCAGTGCTTGGGGGAACACTGAAGCTTTCTTT
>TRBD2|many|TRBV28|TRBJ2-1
CASSLTAGRNEQFF
TGTGCCAGCAGTTTAACAGCGGGAAGAAATGAGCAGTTCTTC
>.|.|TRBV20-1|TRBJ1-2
CSASVAGVNYGYTF
TGCAGTGCTAGTGTTGCTGGGGTAAACTATGGCTACACCTTC
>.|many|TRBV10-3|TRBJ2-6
CAISDRGDGANVLTF
TGTGCCATCAGTGACCGGGGAGATGGGGCCAACGTCCTGACTTTC
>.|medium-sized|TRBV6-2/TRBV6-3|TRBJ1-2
CASSYRDNYGYTF
TGTGCCAGCAGTTACCGGGACAACTATGGCTACACCTTC
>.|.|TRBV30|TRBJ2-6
CAWMGPSSGANVLTF
TGTGCCTGGATGGGGCCTAGCTCTGGGGCCAACGTCCTGACTTTC
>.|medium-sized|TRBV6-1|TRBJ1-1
CASSLRGGDTEAFF
TGTGCCAGCAGCCTTCGGGGAGGGGACACTGAAGCTTTCTTT
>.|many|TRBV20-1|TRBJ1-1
CSAEGKRRGTEAFF
TGCAGTGCTGAGGGGAAAAGAAGAGGGACTGAAGCTTTCTTT
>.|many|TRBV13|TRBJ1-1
CASSRIGKSTEAFF
TGTGCCAGCAGTCGGATCGGCAAGAGCACTGAAGCTTTCTTT
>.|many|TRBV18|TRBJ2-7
CASSPTSGDEQYF
TGTGCCAGCTCACCGACTAGTGGCGACGAGCAGTACTTC
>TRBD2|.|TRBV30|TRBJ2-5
CAWSPPYREARETQYF
TGTGCCTGGAGCCCACCTTATCGGGAGGCCAGGGAGACCCAGTACTTC
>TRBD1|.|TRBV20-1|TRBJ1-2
CSARAGQGVGYTF
TGCAGTGCTAGGGCCGGACAGGGCGTTGGCTACACCTTC
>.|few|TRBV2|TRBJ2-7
CASSENLRGGQYF
TGTGCCAGCAGTGAAAATCTTCGAGGAGGGCAGTACTTC
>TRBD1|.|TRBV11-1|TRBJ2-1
CASSLGTGVYNEQFF
TGTGCCAGCAGCCTCGGGACAGGGGTCTACAATGAGCAGTTCTTC
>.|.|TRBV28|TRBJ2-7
CASSYWGYEQYF
TGTGCCAGCAGTTATTGGGGTTACGAGCAGTACTTC
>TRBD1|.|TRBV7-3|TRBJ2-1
CASSLSSDRVQFF
TGTGCCAGCAGCTTGTCATCGGACAGGGTGCAGTTCTTC
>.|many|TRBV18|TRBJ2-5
CASSPGIQETQYF
TGTGCCAGCTCCCCAGGGATTCAAGAGACCCAGTACTTC
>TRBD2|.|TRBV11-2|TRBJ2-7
CASSPLLSGRVYEQYF
TGTGCCAGCAGCCCCCTCCTTAGCGGGAGGGTCTACGAGCAGTACTTC
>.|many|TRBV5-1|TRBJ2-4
CASSGGWLSTAKNIQYF
TGCGCCAGCAGTGGGGGATGGTTGTCCACAGCCAAAAACATTCAGTACTTC
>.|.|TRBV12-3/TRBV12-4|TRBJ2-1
CASSLEVTVGEQFF
TGTGCCAGCAGTTTAGAGGTTACAGTAGGTGAGCAGTTCTTC
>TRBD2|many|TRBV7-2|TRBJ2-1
CASSLKLAGGQSHNEQFF
TGTGCCAGCAGCTTAAAGCTAGCGGGGGGGCAATCCCACAATGAGCAGTTCTTC
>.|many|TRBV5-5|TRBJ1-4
CASSVGPEWGEKLFF
TGTGCCAGCAGCGTAGGCCCAGAATGGGGTGAAAAACTGTTTTTT
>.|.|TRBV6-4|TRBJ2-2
CASSDQTDSNTADLFF
TGTGCCAGCAGTGACCAGACCGATTCGAACACCGCGGATCTGTTTTTT
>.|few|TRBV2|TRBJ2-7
CATTSSQQSFHEQYF
TGTGCCACCACCTCCAGTCAACAGAGTTTCCACGAGCAGTACTTC
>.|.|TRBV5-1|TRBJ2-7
CASSAIALPDEQYF
TGCGCCAGCAGCGCAATAGCCCTTCCGGACGAGCAGTACTTC
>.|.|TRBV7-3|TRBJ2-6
CASSLGQPSGDNVLTF
TGTGCCAGCAGCTTAGGACAGCCATCTGGGGACAACGTCCTGACTTTC
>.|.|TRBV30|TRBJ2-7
CAWSQQAWEQYF
TGTGCCTGGAGTCAACAGGCTTGGGAGCAGTACTTC
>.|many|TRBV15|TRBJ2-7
CATSRDLVLYEQYF
TGTGCCACCAGCAGAGATTTGGTCCTTTACGAGCAGTACTTC
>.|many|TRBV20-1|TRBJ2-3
CSAPAGSSTDTQYF
TGCAGTGCTCCCGCGGGATCCAGCACAGATACGCAGTATTTT
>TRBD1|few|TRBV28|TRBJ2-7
CASSSLQGAAYYEQYF
TGTGCCAGCAGTTCCCTACAGGGGGCGGCATACTACGAGCAGTACTTC
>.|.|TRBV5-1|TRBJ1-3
CASSKSDVLSGNTIYF
TGCGCCAGCAGCAAGTCGGACGTGCTCTCTGGAAACACCATATATTTT
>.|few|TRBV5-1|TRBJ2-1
CASSLGGRKTHNEQFF
TGCGCCAGCAGCTTGGGAGGACGGAAGACCCACAATGAGCAGTTCTTC
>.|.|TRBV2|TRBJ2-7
CASSEGDSLYEQYF
TGTGCCAGCAGTGAGGGTGACAGCCTATACGAGCAGTACTTC
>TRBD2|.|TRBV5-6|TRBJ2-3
CASSLVSGRYTQYF
TGTGCCAGCAGCTTGGTTAGCGGGAGGTATACGCAGTATTTT
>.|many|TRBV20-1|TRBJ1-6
CSARVGQDNSPLHF
TGCAGTGCTAGAGTAGGGCAGGATAATTCACCCCTCCACTTT
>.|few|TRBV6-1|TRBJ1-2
CASSPSALQIYGYTF
TGTGCCAGCAGCCCGTCGGCTCTTCAAATCTATGGCTACACCTTC
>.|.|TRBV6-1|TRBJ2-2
CASSATSVGTGELFF
TGTGCCAGCAGTGCTACCAGTGTAGGTACCGGGGAGCTGTTTTTT
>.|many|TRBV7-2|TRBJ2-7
CASSLHSLLGEAIYEQYF
TGTGCCAGCAGCTTACACTCCCTCCTCGGGGAAGCGATCTACGAGCAGTACTTC
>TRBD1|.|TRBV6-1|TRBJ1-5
CASSPRDRVGQPQHF
TGTGCCAGCAGTCCGCGGGACAGGGTGGGACAGCCCCAGCATTTT
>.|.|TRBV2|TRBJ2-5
CASRYPGGQETQYF
TGTGCCAGCAGGTACCCTGGGGGGCAGGAGACCCAGTATTTC
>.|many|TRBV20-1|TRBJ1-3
CSARDPWSSGNTIYF
TGCAGTGCTAGAGATCCGTGGAGCTCTGGAAACACCATATATTTT
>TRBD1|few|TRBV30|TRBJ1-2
CAWSPGQGNYGYTF
TGTGCCTGGAGTCCGGGACAGGGTAACTATGGCTACACCTTC
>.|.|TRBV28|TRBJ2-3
CASSLFSRSPVTDTQYF
TGTGCCAGCAGTTTATTTAGTCGGAGTCCCGTCACAGATACGCAGTATTTT
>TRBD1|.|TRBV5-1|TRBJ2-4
CASSLGDRTAQNIQYF
TGCGCCAGCAGCTTGGGGGACAGAACAGCCCAAAACATTCAGTACTTC
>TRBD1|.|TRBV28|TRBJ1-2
CAITGDRAGYTF
TGTGCCATTACCGGAGACAGGGCCGGCTACACCTTC
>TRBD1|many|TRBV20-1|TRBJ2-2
CSARRTGGADGELFF
TGCAGTGCTAGACGGACAGGGGGCGCGGACGGGGAGCTGTTTTTT
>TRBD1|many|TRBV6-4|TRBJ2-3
CASSTGTGATDTQYF
TGTGCCAGCAGTACCGGGACAGGGGCCACAGATACGCAGTATTTT